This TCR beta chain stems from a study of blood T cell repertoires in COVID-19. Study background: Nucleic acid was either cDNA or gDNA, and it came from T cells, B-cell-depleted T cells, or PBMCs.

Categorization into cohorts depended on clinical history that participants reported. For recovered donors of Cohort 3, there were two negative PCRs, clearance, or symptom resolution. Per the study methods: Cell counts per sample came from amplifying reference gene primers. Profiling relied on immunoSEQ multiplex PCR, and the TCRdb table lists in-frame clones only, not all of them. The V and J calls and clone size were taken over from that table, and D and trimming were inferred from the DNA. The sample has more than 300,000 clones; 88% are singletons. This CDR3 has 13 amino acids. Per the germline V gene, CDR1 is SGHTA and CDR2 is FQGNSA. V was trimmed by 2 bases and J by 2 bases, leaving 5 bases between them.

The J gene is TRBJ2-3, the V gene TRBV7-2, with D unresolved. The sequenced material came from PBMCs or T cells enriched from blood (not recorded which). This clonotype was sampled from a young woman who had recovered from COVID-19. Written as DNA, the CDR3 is TGTGCCAGCAGCTTAACTTACACAGATACGCAGTATTTT. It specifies CASSLTYTDTQYF.